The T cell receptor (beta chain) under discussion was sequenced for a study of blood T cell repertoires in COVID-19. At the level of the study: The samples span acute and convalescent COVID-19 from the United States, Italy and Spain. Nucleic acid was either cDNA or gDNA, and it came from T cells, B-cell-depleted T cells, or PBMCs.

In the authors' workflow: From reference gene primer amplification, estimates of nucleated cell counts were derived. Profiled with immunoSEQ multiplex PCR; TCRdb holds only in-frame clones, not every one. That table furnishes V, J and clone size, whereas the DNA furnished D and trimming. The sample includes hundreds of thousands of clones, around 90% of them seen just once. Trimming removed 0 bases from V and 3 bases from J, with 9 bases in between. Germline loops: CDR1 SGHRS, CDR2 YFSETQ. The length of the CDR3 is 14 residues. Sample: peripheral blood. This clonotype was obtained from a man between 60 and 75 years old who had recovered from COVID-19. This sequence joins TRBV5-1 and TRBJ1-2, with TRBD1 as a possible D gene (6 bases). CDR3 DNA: TGCGCCAGCAGCTTGGCGGGGGGCGACTATGGCTACACCTTC. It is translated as CASSLAGGDYGYTF.